This T cell receptor (beta chain) was sequenced for a study of cytomegalovirus exposure and HLA in healthy donors. The study, taken as a whole, reports: In a later analysis, the majority of CMV-associated beta chains seemingly showed HLA restriction.

There are 15 residues in the CDR3. V gave up 5 bases and J gave up 0 bases; unmatched junction bases: 5. Germline V CDR1 and CDR2: SGHAT, FQNNGV. The primer mix had 60 Vbeta and 13 Jbeta primers. The protocol was immunoSEQ multiplex PCR, while the TCRdb copy is restricted to in-frame clones and leaves out a portion. The repertoire includes 150,000 to 200,000 clones, approximately 80% of them detected once, and 0.9% to 1.2% sits in the top ten. Comment on this clone: Its cognate antigen is unknown.

V usage is TRBV11-2 and J usage is TRBJ2-3; 7 bases are a match to TRBD1. The TCR was taken from a woman aged 40-49 years in good health and CMV-seronegative. Specimen: PBMCs. The CDR3 is CASSPRGQSTDTQYF. Here the CDR3 DNA reads TGTGCCAGCAGCCCACGGGGACAGAGCACAGATACGCAGTATTTT.